The 10 T cell receptor beta chains reported below all come from one sample, sequenced in a study of blood T cell repertoires in COVID-19. TCRdb's copy holds only in-frame clones and misses some; the assay was immunoSEQ multiplex PCR. The sample holds about 210,000 clones, 92% seen once. The sequenced sample was peripheral blood. The receptors come from a young man with acute or convalescent COVID-19.

The gene calls are TRBV5-6 and TRBJ2-1, with TRBD1 identical over 10 bases. The V segment lost 1 base and the J segment 6 bases; nucleotides outside the gene matches: 10. CDR1 and CDR2 (germline): SGHDT, YYEEEE. CDR3 length equals 17 residues. This chain's CDR3 is CASSLLQGQGVFNEQFF. CDR3 in DNA: TGTGCCAGCAGCTTGTTACAAGGACAGGGGGTATTCAATGAGCAGTTCTTC.

V is TRBV7-3 and J is TRBJ2-1; 12 bases agree with TRBD2. Germline loops: CDR1 SGHTA, CDR2 FQGTGA. The CDR3 length is 15 residues. With 5 bases clipped from V and 7 bases from J, the junction kept 6 bases outside the gene matches. The CDR3 DNA reads TGTGCCAGCAGCCCTAGGACTAGCGGGGTAAATGAGCAGTTCTTC. It encodes CASSPRTSGVNEQFF.

This rearrangement joins TRBV2 to TRBJ2-3; possibly TRBD2 for D (5 bases). Deletions cut 7 bases from V and 0 bases from J, with 11 bases between. The CDR3 runs 14 residues. The germline V gene encodes CDR1 SNHLY and CDR2 FYNNEI. CDR3 protein: CASMPGSSTDTQYF. The CDR3, as DNA: TGTGCCAGCATGCCGGGATCTAGCACAGATACGCAGTATTTT.

This sequence joins TRBV30 and TRBJ2-7; 10 bases are shared with TRBD2. The V segment lost 3 bases and the J segment 0 bases; nucleotides outside the gene matches: 8. CDR3 length: 16 amino acids. CDR1 and CDR2 from the germline V gene are GTSNPN and SVGIG (reference sequence). The CDR3 coding sequence is TGTGCCTGGAGCCAGCGGGGGGGGAAAGGCTCCTACGAGCAGTACTTC. Protein product: CAWSQRGGKGSYEQYF.

This sequence joins TRBV2 and TRBJ1-5, with D tentatively TRBD1 (6 bases). The CDR3 has 16 amino acids. Per the germline V gene, CDR1 is SNHLY and CDR2 is FYNNEI. Trimming took off 4 bases at V and 0 bases at J, with 13 bases between the two ends. The CDR3 region is CASSGKQGYSNQPQHF. The CDR3 DNA reads as TGTGCCAGCAGTGGGAAACAGGGATATAGCAATCAGCCCCAGCATTTT.

This clone was picked up one time. J is TRBJ2-1 and V is TRBV10-3; 7 bases map to TRBD1. The CDR3 consists of 14 residues. Germline CDR1 and CDR2: ENHRY and SYGVKD. The V and J ends lost 5 bases and 8 bases, in that order; junction bases with no gene match: 9. The chain's CDR3 is CAISRTGIVDEQFF. CDR3 nucleotides: TGTGCCATCAGTCGGACAGGCATCGTCGATGAGCAGTTCTTC.

The chain recombines TRBV3-1 (or the pseudogene TRBV3-2) with TRBJ1-2; weak D call: TRBD1 (5 bases). Trimming left V 0 bases short and J 7 bases short, with 12 bases between. Germline CDR1 reads LGHDT; CDR2 reads YNNKEL (reference sequence). The CDR3 covers 14 residues. The CDR3 bases are TGTGCCAGCAGCCAAGATATCGCAGGGTTTGGCTACACCTTC. This translates into CASSQDIAGFGYTF.

The V gene is TRBV5-4, the J gene TRBJ1-1, with a possible D match to TRBD1 (5 bases). This CDR3 is built from 15 residues. CDR1 and CDR2 (germline): SGHNT, YYREEE (reference sequence). Trimming left V 0 bases short and J 5 bases short, with 14 bases between. The CDR3 here is CASSLVGVRRTEAFF. CDR3 bases: TGTGCCAGCAGCTTGGTAGGGGTACGAAGGACTGAAGCTTTCTTT.

V is TRBV5-1 and J is TRBJ1-6; D ambiguous. Deletions cut 2 bases from V and 2 bases from J, with 5 bases between. From germline, CDR1 is SGHRS and CDR2 YFSETQ. The CDR3 loop spans 14 amino acids. DNA of the CDR3: TGCGCCAGCAGCTTACAGACCTATAATTCACCCCTCCACTTT. Residues: CASSLQTYNSPLHF.

The rearrangement uses TRBV10-1 and TRBJ1-1; D not certain. V lost 4 bases, J lost 2 bases, and 14 bases lay in between. The CDR3 consists of 15 residues. Germline V lookup: CDR1 WNHNN, CDR2 SYGVQD (reference sequence). The CDR3 protein is CASSVNPGGNTEAFF. As DNA, the CDR3 is TGCGCCAGCAGTGTTAACCCAGGAGGCAACACTGAAGCTTTCTTT.